This TCR beta chain stems from a study of Ad26.COV2.S vaccination and SARS-CoV-2 variants (dated by TCRdb to the early 2020s). Background for the entire study: Vaccine-arm donors were drawn from COV1001, a multicentre, randomized, double-blind, placebo-controlled phase I-IIa trial of Ad26.COV2.S in healthy adults. Sequencing of the TCRbeta repertoire served to evaluate the specificity and breadth of SARS-CoV-2-reactive T cell receptors following Ad26.COV2.S vaccination. Trial participants were randomized into five groups of five: low-dose or high-dose Ad26.COV2.S given once or twice, or placebo on both occasions. Dosing of Ad26.COV2.S was intramuscular, at either 5x10^10 or 1x10^11 viral particles, delivered as one shot or as two shots spaced 56 days apart. A total of roughly 32 samples were included in the TCR-sequenced set, comprising roughly 19 Ad26.COV2.S vaccine recipients, 5 placebo recipients and 8 SARS-CoV-2 convalescent individuals. Investigators did not know the trial group allocation while performing experiments and assessing outcomes. Results and caveats for the whole study, not just this receptor: The study was not powered to compare responses between vaccine doses or regimens. After vaccination, spike-specific CD8+ and CD4+ T cell responses were reported to show substantial breadth. Ad26.COV2.S recipients had higher spike-specific TCR breadth than placebo recipients (P = 0.0014). Vaccine and placebo recipients had similar non-spike TCR breadth, a finding consistent with the vaccine containing only spike. The authors noted that the TCR breadth and depth analyses may have underestimated total T cell responses.

The CDR3 starts with the cysteine, ends with the phenylalanine, and has 15 residues. The kept DNA is CDR3 alone, 45 bases in frame from the first base. From a lookup of the germline V gene (reference sequence), CDR1 and CDR2 are SGHNT and YYREEE. V trim: 4 bases; J trim: 1 base; unmatched bases: 3. Per the publication, the treatment or condition label means: about 20 received Ad26.COV2.S at low or high dose, single or two shots; about 5 received placebo; per-sample allocation not given. Repertoires of vaccine and placebo recipients were sequenced from samples collected on day 63 after the first injection. Between 29 July and 7 August 2020, Cohort 1b enrolled some 25 adults aged 18-55 years at one site in Boston, USA. Ad26.COV2.S consisted of a replication-incompetent adenovirus type 26 vector by which a prefusion-stabilized SARS-CoV-2 spike protein from the original Wuhan strain was expressed. About this clone: Its target antigen remains unknown. Per-base qualities were not stored, and no clone one base away is much larger.

TCRbeta CDR3 regions were sequenced with the immunoSEQ Assay. After extraction, genomic DNA underwent amplification by bias-controlled multiplex PCR, followed by high-throughput sequencing. The source study handled its data this way. To quantify the absolute abundance of every unique TCRbeta CDR3 region, sequences were collapsed and filtered. T cell fraction was estimated by normalization of TCRbeta template counts to usable DNA, with usable DNA being measured through amplification of reference genes present in all nucleated cells. Repertoire TCRs were annotated as SARS-CoV-2-specific when V gene, CDR3 amino acid sequence and J gene were exactly matched to a known reactive TCR set. The reference SARS-CoV-2 TCR set was derived from MIRA and filtered for enrichment in COVID-19-positive ImmuneCODE repertoires, a step that removed public or cross-reactive TCRs. Based on the MIRA antigens, annotated TCRs were further analysed at the level of specific ORF or position within ORF. Breadth was defined as the number of annotated unique rearrangements divided by the total number of unique productive rearrangements, and depth was defined as the summed frequency of the annotated unique rearrangements. Group comparisons of TCR breadth used two-sided Wilcoxon rank-sum tests. Sourced from immuneACCESS, this table was stored by TCRdb with only in-frame sequences that have V and J called. A share of the clones is absent; for the studies checked, an unresolved V gene accounts for under half, and the remainder has no known explanation. The DNA was the basis for D and trimming; V, J and clone size are from that table. Recorded for this sample are fewer than 400,000 clones; 70% to 90% of them occurred a single time. Of the sample, around 1.9% falls within the top ten clones.

The source is a person between 18 and 60 years old who received the Ad26.COV2.S COVID-19 vaccine or a placebo. Sequencing was performed on peripheral blood, taken in a trial of Ad26.COV2.S vaccine versus placebo. The V and J segments used are TRBV5-4 and TRBJ1-5, and 9 junctional nucleotides match TRBD1. CDR3 loop: CASSQGQGSNQPQHF. The DNA sequence is as follows: TGTGCCAGCAGCCAGGGACAGGGAAGCAATCAGCCCCAGCATTTT. Where the CDR3 stops, the reference TRBV5-4 and TRBJ1-5 genes take over; the full variable domain is ETGVTQSPTHLIKTRGQQVTLRCSSQSGHNTVSWYQQALGQGPQFIFQYYREEENGRGNFPPRFSGLQFPNYSSELNVNALELDDSALYLCASSQGQGSNQPQHFGDGTRLSIL.